This entry lists 12 T cell receptor beta chains sequenced from one sample in a study of blood T cell repertoires in COVID-19. This table comes from immunoSEQ multiplex PCR, and its TCRdb copy is limited to in-frame clones, with some not included. The sample lists around 270,000 clones; around 85% were seen once. Sequencing used peripheral blood. These receptors were collected from a human donor with COVID-19, enrolled during active disease. The donor label of this sample is uncertain.

The chain has TRBV2 and TRBJ1-1, with D unclear. The CDR3 length is 14 residues. Trimming removed 2 bases at V and 5 bases at J, with 12 bases between. Germline CDR1 reads SNHLY; CDR2 reads FYNNEI. The CDR3 DNA is TGTGCCAGCAGTGAAACGAGGGTATGGACTGAAGCTTTCTTT. Amino acid sequence: CASSETRVWTEAFF.

The chain links TRBV9 to TRBJ2-1; 7 positions match TRBD2. CDR3 size: 15 residues. The germline gives CDR1 SGDLS, CDR2 YYNGEE. V gave up 3 bases and J gave up 6 bases; unmatched junction bases: 9. CDR3 sequence reads: CASSARGLVGNEQFF. The CDR3 DNA reads as TGTGCCAGCAGCGCGCGCGGACTAGTTGGCAATGAGCAGTTCTTC.

CDR3: CASSIEAGIAPLHF. The CDR3 region has the DNA TGTGCCAGTAGTATAGAGGCAGGGATTGCACCCCTCCACTTT. V and J are TRBV19 and TRBJ1-6; a weak D match, TRBD1 (5 bases). Germline values: CDR1 LNHDA, CDR2 SQIVND (reference sequence). The ends were cut back, 0 bases at V and 11 bases at J, with 11 bases in the middle. The CDR3 is made up of 14 amino acids.

The V gene is TRBV29-1, the J gene TRBJ1-5, with D uncertain. Trimming took 4 bases from V and 0 from J, leaving 10 bases between them. This CDR3 is built from 14 residues. Per germline, CDR1 SQVTM and CDR2 ANQGSEA. The CDR3 bases are TGCAGCGTTGCTCGAGGAGATAGCAATCAGCCCCAGCATTTT. Translating it yields CSVARGDSNQPQHF.

Only one count was recorded for this clone. The chain couples TRBV7-2 to TRBJ1-2; a possible D gene is TRBD1 (5 bases). The V end was cut by 4 bases, the J end by 2 bases, with 11 bases between. The CDR3 is 14 amino acids. Germline assignment: CDR1 SGHTA and CDR2 FQGNSA. The CDR3: CASSSVGGNYGYTF. The CDR3 DNA reads TGTGCCAGCAGCTCCGTTGGGGGGAACTATGGCTACACCTTC.

The CDR3 spells CASSLAVGSLVEQYF. CDR3 nucleotide sequence: TGTGCCAGCAGCTTAGCGGTCGGGAGTCTTGTCGAGCAGTACTTC. The chain couples TRBV11-2 to TRBJ2-7; a weak D match, TRBD2 (6 bases). Germline assignment: CDR1 SGHAT and CDR2 FQNNGV. The CDR3 is 15 residues long. The V and J ends lost 1 base and 6 bases respectively, with 16 bases between them.

J is TRBJ2-7 and V is TRBV5-1; 7 bases are a match to TRBD1. There are 14 residues in the CDR3. CDR1 is SGHRS and CDR2 is YFSETQ in the germline V gene. The V segment lost 3 bases and the J segment 4 bases; nucleotides outside the gene matches: 7. The CDR3 loop reads CASSSGTEFYEQYF. CDR3 nucleotides: TGCGCCAGCAGCTCCGGGACAGAGTTTTACGAGCAGTACTTC.

This clone has a single count. V usage is TRBV19 and J usage is TRBJ1-5; TRBD1 matches 8 bases. Germline CDR1 reads LNHDA; CDR2 reads SQIVND (reference sequence). Losses at the gene ends were 2 bases for V and 7 bases for J; bases not matched to a gene: 13. The CDR3 spans 17 residues. The CDR3 sequence: CASSIYPRGQGGQPQHF. For the CDR3, the DNA is TGTGCCAGTAGTATATATCCCCGCGGACAGGGAGGGCAGCCCCAGCATTTT. Based on the CDR3 plus reference TRBV19 and TRBJ1-5, the full variable domain is DGGITQSPKYLFRKEGQNVTLSCEQNLNHDAMYWYRQDPGQGLRLIYYSQIVNDFQKGDIAEGYSVSREKKESFPLTVTSAQKNPTAFYLCASSIYPRGQGGQPQHFGDGTRLSIL.

This clone was observed a few times. The chain joins TRBV19 to TRBJ1-6; a weak D match, TRBD1 (6 bases). Germline CDR1 is LNHDA and CDR2 is SQIVND (reference sequence). The CDR3 length is 16 residues. V lost 6 bases and J 7 bases, leaving 19 bases between the germline ends. The CDR3 sequence is CASSSHPGQRNSPLHF. CDR3 in DNA: TGTGCCAGTAGCAGCCACCCGGGACAAAGGAATTCACCCCTCCACTTT.

This chain links TRBV28 with TRBJ2-3; TRBD2 matches 10 bases. The CDR3 totals 17 residues. The V gene end was trimmed by 2 bases and the J gene end by 5 bases; junction bases not matched to a gene: 10. The germline gives CDR1 MDHEN, CDR2 SYDVKM. This chain's CDR3 is CASSLPQAGGGGDTQYF. The CDR3 region has the DNA TGTGCCAGCAGTTTACCTCAAGCGGGAGGGGGTGGAGATACGCAGTATTTT.

Comment on this clone: An end of the junction differs from the germline gene, which may be a read error. The gene calls are TRBV10-3 and TRBJ2-1; TRBD2 matches 15 bases. The germline gives CDR1 ENHRY, CDR2 SYGVKD. This CDR3 has 14 residues. Written as DNA, the CDR3 is TGCCACCGAGGACTAGCGGGAGGGCAAAATGAGCAGTTCTTC. Amino acids: CHRGLAGGQNEQFF.

V and J are TRBV12-3 or TRBV12-4 and TRBJ1-1; no firm D call. The V gene lost 1 base and the J gene lost 5 bases, with 8 bases spanning the gap. The CDR3 length is 13 residues. The CDR3 sequence is CASSLGPRTEAFF. As DNA, the CDR3 is TGTGCCAGCAGTTTAGGGCCGAGGACTGAAGCTTTCTTT.